This T cell receptor beta chain was sequenced during a study of CD8 T cells in Susac syndrome. Study results and caveats: It was acknowledged by the study that relatively few individuals were included in its TCR sequencing and HLA analysis.

Peripheral blood CD8+ and CD4+ T cells were profiled by TCR beta sequencing. It was negative isolation that provided the CD8+ and CD4+ T cells, whereas TEMRA cells were enriched by FACS. As to this clonotype: The antigen remains unidentified.

The CDR3 sequence is 18 residues long. The ends lost 6 bases at V and 2 bases at J; junction bases unmatched: 12. Germline V gene data show CDR1 as MNHEY and CDR2 as SMNVEV (reference sequence). RNA, at about 0.5 to 1 ug, was reverse transcribed with random hexamers. Multiplex PCR with immunoSEQ amplified the TCR beta CDR3 across 54 Vbeta and 13 Jbeta. TCRdb recomputed calls from the immunoSEQ multiplex PCR reads with MiXCR, one row per CDR3 protein. This sample has 200,000 to 250,000 distinct CDR3 sequences, with 95% found just once. The origin of this receptor is a human donor with multiple sclerosis. Sequencing was performed on CD4+ T cells from PBMCs. The chain links TRBV27 to TRBJ2-2, with 10 bases aligning to TRBD1. As DNA, the CDR3 is TGTGCCAGCAGCCACAGGACAGGGGGAGTTACTAACACCGGGGAGCTGTTTTTT. Its protein product is CASSHRTGGVTNTGELFF.